The TCR beta chain under discussion was sequenced for a study of T cells in Graves' hyperthyroidism and ophthalmopathy (dated by TCRdb to the late 2010s). General notes on the study: Peripheral blood samples were taken at initial diagnosis, before any treatment was given. Prospective prediction of ophthalmopathy was tested in an independent validation cohort consisting of 18 hyperthyroidism patients and around 16 patients who later progressed to ophthalmopathy. Following sampling, methimazole starting at 30 mg daily was given to hyperthyroidism patients, and high-dose intravenous methylprednisolone was given to ophthalmopathy patients. The study also compared thyroid tissue and blood T-cell repertoires from several Graves' hyperthyroidism patients. A discovery cohort of roughly 100 patients, approximately 45 with Graves' ophthalmopathy and approximately 55 with stable Graves' hyperthyroidism, was used to find distinguishing TCR V-J signatures. The paper describes TCR Vbeta CDR3 sequencing of 135 peripheral blood samples, made up of 43 ophthalmopathy patients, more than 70 hyperthyroidism patients and around 17 progressor patients. The 100 or so discovery patients were divided at random into training and test sets in a 7:3 ratio. What the authors observed across the whole study: During validation, the model predicted progression to ophthalmopathy a median of approximately 6.5 months ahead of onset, with approximately 71% sensitivity and almost 75% specificity. Most expanded thyroid clonotypes (frequency above 0.001) were also detected in blood, a finding suggesting that blood repertoires may reflect thyroid immune responses. Sample size was not statistically predetermined, and blinding of investigators to group allocation was not performed. Ophthalmopathy was separated from stable hyperthyroidism by a 13 V-J signature model, with 85% to 90% sensitivity and about 84% specificity obtained in cross-validation and 80%/75% obtained in testing.

The TCR beta CDR3 regions were amplified from RNA transcripts. The first round of RT-PCR for the TCR CDR3 was performed with the HTBI primer set and the Qiagen OneStep RT-PCR kit. The libraries were constructed in a second round of multiplex PCR and then size-selected and purified. Sequencing of the libraries was done on an Illumina HiSeq2000 using paired-end 100 bp reads. The paper's processing steps were these. SOAPnuke was used to process the raw data, removing reads that contained adapters or uncalled bases, had a mean Phred below 15, or lacked an exact match to the constant primer or identifier. COPE v1.2.5 was used to merge the high-quality paired reads, and each unique nucleotide sequence was defined as a clonotype. MiTCR v1.1 was used to align clonotypes to the IMGT TRBV, TRBD and TRBJ reference segments. Analysis was restricted to V-J combinations with a frequency above 0.0001, which covered just over 98% of repertoires. The TCS score was defined as F50 (clonal expansion) divided by E x V (chaos), with BLOSUM62-based TCRdist calculated between CDR3 peptides within each V-J. Welch's t-statistics and random forest reduced roughly 500 V-J features to roughly 13, which were used in a naive Bayes classifier (R e1071). Through fastp at Q25 and MiXCR, TCRdb rebuilt clones from the public reads, retaining in-frame beta chains. Entries are consolidated by CDR3 protein sequence, retaining the most common genes and DNA. V and J calls and clone size were set by TCRdb, not the authors. The sample table holds under 300,000 distinct CDR3 sequences, of which 10% to 15% were seen once. The ten most abundant clones make up 6% to 8% of the sample.

This clonotype was seen repeatedly, ten times or more. Its antigen remains unidentified. No quality values exist for individual bases; no much larger clone is one base distant. According to the germline V gene, CDR1 reads MGHRA and CDR2 reads YSYEKL. Trimming removed 7 bases from V and 3 bases from J, leaving 16 bases between the germline ends. Measured from the cysteine to the phenylalanine, the CDR3 is 15 residues long. CDR3 DNA only is kept here, 45 bases in frame from base 1. Hyperthyroidism patients were newly diagnosed, had a disease duration of under 2 months, and were aged 18 to 65 years. Any patient with an uncontrolled infection, another autoimmune disease, pregnancy or lactation was excluded. Diagnoses were established on the basis of clinical symptoms, serum thyroxine and TRAb, thyroid ultrasound, and orbital computed tomography. For progressor patients, blood was drawn at the first diagnosis of hyperthyroidism, before any ophthalmopathy symptoms had appeared. PBMCs were separated from roughly 10 ml of fresh peripheral blood using Ficoll-Paque density gradient centrifugation. Progressor patients were initially diagnosed with Graves' hyperthyroidism and developed ophthalmopathy during follow-up. Trizol reagent was used to extract total RNA, and RNA quality was then checked on an Agilent 2100 Bioanalyzer.

This TCR derives from a woman in her twenties or thirties with Graves' hyperthyroidism that later progressed to Graves' ophthalmopathy. The sequenced material came from blood. The rearranged chain carries TRBV4-1 and TRBJ2-1; no confident D gene assignment can be made. The CDR3 reads CASTGLHDGYNEQFF. The DNA sequence follows: TGCGCCAGCACGGGCCTCCACGATGGCTACAATGAGCAGTTCTTC.